This T cell receptor (beta chain) was recovered during a study of blood T cell repertoires in COVID-19. Study at large: Italy, Spain and the United States were the sources of the convalescent and acute COVID-19 samples. In each case, the material was cDNA or gDNA derived from T cells, B-cell-depleted T cells, or PBMCs.

The Seattle patients, enrolled during active infection, were followed longitudinally. The CDR3 totals 16 residues. V was pared by 4 bases and J by 7 bases, with 9 bases of the junction left unmatched. Per the germline V gene, CDR1 is SGHTA and CDR2 is FQGNSA. Clones were sequenced by immunoSEQ multiplex PCR, and TCRdb holds only the in-frame ones, with some missing. The sample carries over 250,000 clones, roughly 80% recorded once. The sample consisted of peripheral blood. The chain couples TRBV7-2 to TRBJ2-1, with 11 bases matching TRBD2. This receptor was obtained from a human donor with COVID-19, enrolled during active disease. The donor label of this sample is uncertain. Written as DNA, the CDR3 is TGTGCCAGCAGCTCCGATAGCGGGAGGGCCGGGAATGAGCAGTTCTTC. Amino acid sequence: CASSSDSGRAGNEQFF. Complete variable domain (other parts from reference TRBV7-2 and TRBJ2-1): GAGVSQSPSNKVTEKGKDVELRCDPISGHTALYWYRQSLGQGLEFLIYFQGNSAPDKSGLPSDRFSAERTGGSVSTLTIQRTQQEDSAVYLCASSSDSGRAGNEQFFGPGTRLTVL.